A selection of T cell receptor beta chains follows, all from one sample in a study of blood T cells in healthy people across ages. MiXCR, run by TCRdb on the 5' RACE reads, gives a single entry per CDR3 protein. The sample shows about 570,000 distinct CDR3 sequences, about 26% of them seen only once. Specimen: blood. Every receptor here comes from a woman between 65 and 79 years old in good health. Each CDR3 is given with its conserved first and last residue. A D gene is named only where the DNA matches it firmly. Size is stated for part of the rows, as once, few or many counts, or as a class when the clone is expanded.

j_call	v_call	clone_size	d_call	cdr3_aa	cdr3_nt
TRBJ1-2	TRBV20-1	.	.	CSAAHEGLANYGYTF	TGCAGTGCTGCCCACGAGGGATTAGCTAACTATGGCTACACCTTC
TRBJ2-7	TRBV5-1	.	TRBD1	CASARGTGEGYEQYF	TGCGCCAGCGCACGTGGGACAGGGGAAGGCTACGAGCAGTACTTC
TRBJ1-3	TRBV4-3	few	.	CASSQDKGVANTIYF	TGCGCCAGCAGCCAAGATAAAGGGGTTGCAAACACCATATATTTT
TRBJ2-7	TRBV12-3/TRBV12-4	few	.	CASSFERYEQYF	TGTGCCAGCAGTTTCGAGCGCTACGAGCAGTACTTC
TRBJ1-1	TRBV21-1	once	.	CASSKDPNQPGWLDINVTEAFF	TGTGCCAGCAGCAAAGACCCTAATCAGCCAGGGTGGCTGGATATTAACGTTACTGAAGCTTTCTTT
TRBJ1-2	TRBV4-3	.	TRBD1	CASSQDWGQGLYNYGYTF	TGCGCCAGCAGCCAAGATTGGGGACAGGGTCTTTATAACTATGGCTACACCTTC
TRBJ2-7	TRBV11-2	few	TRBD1	CASNRDRGSYEQYF	TGTGCCAGCAACAGGGACAGGGGTTCCTACGAGCAGTACTTC
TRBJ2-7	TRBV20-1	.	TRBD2	CSARWRGAGEQYF	TGCAGTGCTAGATGGCGGGGGGCGGGCGAGCAGTACTTC
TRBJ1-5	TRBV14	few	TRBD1	CASSQPRGRGLHQPQHF	TGTGCCAGCAGCCAACCCCGAGGGAGGGGGCTTCATCAGCCCCAGCATTTT
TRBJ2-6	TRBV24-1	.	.	CATSAQSSGANVLTF	TGTGCCACCAGTGCCCAGAGCTCTGGGGCCAACGTCCTGACTTTC
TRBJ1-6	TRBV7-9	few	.	CASSFLNNSPLHF	TGTGCCAGCAGCTTCTTAAATAATTCACCCCTCCACTTT
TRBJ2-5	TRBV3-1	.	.	CASSHHRKTRYF	TGTGCCAGCAGCCATCACAGGAAGACCCGGTACTTC
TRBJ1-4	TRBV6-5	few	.	CASSPGRGPEKLFF	TGTGCCAGCAGCCCTGGTCGGGGCCCCGAAAAACTGTTTTTT